The 5 T cell receptor beta chains listed next were all sequenced from one sample in a study of cytomegalovirus exposure and HLA in healthy donors. Vbeta (60) and Jbeta (13) primers were used in the PCR. Clones were sequenced by immunoSEQ multiplex PCR, and TCRdb holds only the in-frame ones, with some missing. The repertoire holds about 170,000 clones, with about 79% as singletons. Input material: PBMCs. Receptors originate from a woman aged 45 to 65 in good health and CMV-seropositive.

This chain uses TRBV7-2 with TRBJ2-2; 8 positions match TRBD2. This CDR3 spans 16 amino acids. V was clipped by 4 bases and J by 2 bases; unmatched bases: 6. The V gene's germline CDR1 is SGHTA and CDR2 FQGNSA. This CDR3 is CASSSRGGFNTGELFF. CDR3 in DNA: TGTGCCAGCAGCTCACGGGGGGGATTTAACACCGGGGAGCTGTTTTTT.

The CDR3, as DNA: TGTGCCAGCAGCCCCAACAGGGGTAGCTCTGGAAACACCATATATTTT. Protein sequence: CASSPNRGSSGNTIYF. The rearrangement joins TRBV5-6 to TRBJ1-3; the match to TRBD1 covers 7 bases. CDR3 length: 16 residues. With V trimmed by 4 bases and J by 0 bases, 7 bases remained unmatched. Per germline, CDR1 SGHDT and CDR2 YYEEEE.

The gene calls are TRBV28 and TRBJ1-1; 8 nucleotides agree with TRBD1. V shed 7 bases, J shed 1 base, and the junction held 8 bases outside the gene matches. CDR1 and CDR2 (germline): MDHEN, SYDVKM. CDR3 length: 15 residues. The CDR3, as DNA: TGTGCCAGCACCGATTCCGGGACAGGGAACACTGAAGCTTTCTTT. It encodes CASTDSGTGNTEAFF.

The V and J genes are TRBV7-8 and TRBJ2-5; no firm D call. V was trimmed by 5 bases and J by 8 bases, leaving 6 bases between them. In germline, CDR1 is SGHVS, CDR2 FQNEAQ. This CDR3 comprises 10 residues. CDR3 sequence (DNA): TGTGCCAGCAGCCGAACTACCCAGTACTTC. Translated, it gives CASSRTTQYF.

The J gene is TRBJ2-1, the V gene TRBV10-3; 7 nucleotides line up with TRBD2. V lost 6 bases to trimming and J lost 6 bases; unmatched junction nucleotides: 5. In germline, CDR1 is ENHRY, CDR2 SYGVKD. The CDR3 extends over 13 amino acids. The CDR3 region has the DNA TGTGCCATCAGAGCGGGGATTCCCAATGAGCAGTTCTTC. Protein product: CAIRAGIPNEQFF.